Sequencing of this T cell receptor (beta chain) was carried out in a study of circulating and synovial CD4+ cells in juvenile arthritis. Clones were read by immunoSEQ multiplex PCR, and TCRdb kept only the in-frame ones, dropping some. The sample records tens of thousands of clones, nearly 95% being singletons. This CDR3 has 15 residues. Trimming cost V 1 base and J 0 bases, with 7 bases left between them. Germline CDR1 reads LNHNV; CDR2 reads YYDKDF (reference sequence). Sequenced samples came from active juvenile idiopathic arthritis patients. Findings and limits, study-wide: Vbeta family usage analysis did not detect the pathogenic-like versus bulk difference.

On this clone itself: Its antigen remains unidentified.

The sequenced sample was CD4+ T cells from blood. The J gene is TRBJ2-1, the V gene TRBV15; D gene unclear. The source is a human donor with juvenile idiopathic arthritis. CDR3 in amino acids: CATSRAPSSYNEQFF. In DNA, the CDR3 is TGTGCCACCAGCAGAGCTCCGAGCTCCTACAATGAGCAGTTCTTC.